Following are 28 T cell receptor beta chains from one sample sequenced in a study of blood T cells in healthy people across ages. A second PCR of about 7 to 12 cycles used a sample-barcoded 5' primer and a J-beta primer mix. TCRdb recomputed calls from the 5' RACE reads with MiXCR, one row per CDR3 protein. The repertoire has 1.6 million or so distinct CDR3 sequences, approximately 32% of them found once; the top ten carry 11%. Sequences were obtained from blood. The receptors originated from a woman aged 30 to 39 in good health.

The J gene is TRBJ2-3, the V gene TRBV2, with a possible D match to TRBD2 (8 bases). The CDR3 sequence is 16 residues long. Germline CDR1 and CDR2: SNHLY and FYNNEI. Trimming stripped 4 bases from V and 6 bases from J, with 20 bases between. In nucleotides, the CDR3 is TGTGCCAGCAGTGCGGGACGGGAGGGGGCCGGGGATACGCAGTATTTT. It codes for CASSAGREGAGDTQYF.

The chain employs TRBV10-3 and TRBJ2-5; D remains unclear. This CDR3 has 13 residues. Germline-derived CDR1 and CDR2 are ENHRY and SYGVKD. Trimming cost V 3 bases and J 1 base, with 6 bases left between them. Written as DNA, the CDR3 is TGTGCCATCAGTGATATGGCCCAAGAGACCCAGTACTTC. Translating gives CAISDMAQETQYF.

Points on this clonotype: This may be a read error, as it is one base from a much larger clone. V is TRBV7-2 and J is TRBJ2-1, with D hard to call. The CDR3 runs to 15 residues. From germline, CDR1 is SGHTA and CDR2 FQGNSA. CDR3 in amino acids: CVSSLGSASYNEQFF. CDR3 nucleotides: TGTGTCAGCAGCTTAGGGTCGGCCTCCTACAATGAGCAGTTCTTC. The full variable domain, its missing parts supplied by reference TRBV7-2 and TRBJ2-1, is GAGVSQSPSNKVTEKGKDVELRCDPISGHTALYWYRQSLGQGLEFLIYFQGNSAPDKSGLPSDRFSAERTGGSVSTLTIQRTQQEDSAVYLCVSSLGSASYNEQFFGPGTRLTVL.

This clonotype showed up just a few times. The V and J genes are TRBV2 and TRBJ2-1, with D possibly matching TRBD1 (5 bases). V lost 7 bases and J 9 bases, leaving 10 bases between the germline ends. CDR1 is SNHLY and CDR2 is FYNNEI in the germline V gene. The CDR3 runs 11 residues. CDR3 in amino acids: CASTNRGEQFF. CDR3 DNA: TGTGCCAGCACTAATAGGGGTGAGCAGTTCTTC.

DNA for the CDR3: TGCGCCAGCAGCTTGTTGGCCACGCGCGAGACCCAGTACTTC. It encodes CASSLLATRETQYF. J is TRBJ2-5 and V is TRBV5-1; no clear D. With 1 base removed from V and 5 bases from J, the gap between germline ends came to 12 bases. The CDR3 consists of 14 residues. The germline gives CDR1 SGHRS, CDR2 YFSETQ.

This clonotype was detected only a few times. V gene TRBV6-1 combines with J gene TRBJ2-3, with 9 bases lining up with TRBD2. V gave up 8 bases and J gave up 6 bases; unmatched junction bases: 6. The CDR3 sequence is 13 residues long. The germline CDR1 and CDR2 sequences are MNHNS and SASEGT. The CDR3 DNA reads TGTGCCAGCCGGCGGGAGGGCGGGGATACGCAGTATTTT. It yields the protein CASRREGGDTQYF.

This clonotype was counted only a few times. This rearrangement joins TRBV20-1 to TRBJ2-1, with 9 bases lining up with TRBD1. J lost 3 bases, V lost 4 bases, and 4 bases had no gene match. The CDR3 has 14 residues. Germline CDR1 DFQATT, CDR2 SNEGSKA (reference sequence). CDR3 nucleotides: TGCAGTGCTACCGGGACAGGGATCTACAATGAGCAGTTCTTC. It translates to CSATGTGIYNEQFF.

This clonotype showed up just a few times. The chain has TRBV6-5 and TRBJ1-2, with D unclear. Trimming pared 0 bases from V and 6 bases from J, leaving 8 bases between. The CDR3 is made up of 13 amino acids. Germline loops: CDR1 MNHEY, CDR2 SVGAGI. The CDR3 coding sequence is TGTGCCAGCAGTTACTCGCTAGAGGATGGCTACACCTTC. Its translation is CASSYSLEDGYTF.

A few counts support this clonotype. The chain is built from TRBV6-1 and TRBJ2-1; 10 bases map to TRBD2. This CDR3 is built from 16 residues. Germline loops: CDR1 MNHNS, CDR2 SASEGT. Germline trimming cut 6 bases from V and 0 bases from J; bases unmatched to any gene: 5. CDR3 region: CASRRSGGDSYNEQFF. The CDR3 DNA reads as TGTGCCAGCAGGAGAAGCGGGGGGGACTCCTACAATGAGCAGTTCTTC.

With regard to this clonotype: Germline is not matched at one junction end, which may reflect a read error. V and J are TRBV5-5 and TRBJ2-3, with TRBD2 matching 13 bases. CDR3 length: 16 residues. The V gene's germline CDR1 is SGHKS and CDR2 YYEKEE (reference sequence). The CDR3 nucleotides are TGTGCCGGCAGCTCGGGACTAGCGGGGACCACAGATACGCAGTATTTT. Translation gives CAGSSGLAGTTDTQYF.

V gene TRBV28 combines with J gene TRBJ2-5; 7 bases map to TRBD2. The CDR3 covers 16 residues. With V trimmed by 6 bases and J by 2 bases, 12 bases remained unmatched. Germline CDR1 and CDR2: MDHEN and SYDVKM. The CDR3 sequence is CASRDSGRGNQETQYF. CDR3 bases: TGTGCCAGCAGAGATTCAGGGAGGGGCAATCAAGAGACCCAGTACTTC.

This clonotype was seen only once. The chain joins TRBV27 to TRBJ1-2; no reliable D call. The CDR3 contains 13 residues. Trimming left V 4 bases short and J 2 bases short, with 8 bases between. Germline V lookup: CDR1 MNHEY, CDR2 SMNVEV (reference sequence). As DNA, the CDR3 is TGTGCCAGCAGTTGGTCACGGAACTATGGCTACACCTTC. It encodes CASSWSRNYGYTF.

This clonotype has a handful of counts. The rearrangement joins TRBV15 to TRBJ1-4; D unclear. The CDR3 contains 16 residues. The ends were cut back, 6 bases at V and 0 bases at J, with 14 bases in the middle. Germline V gene sequence: CDR1 LNHNV, CDR2 YYDKDF (reference sequence). CDR3 DNA sequence: TGTGCCACCAGGGCGGGCAGAACCGCAACTAATGAAAAACTGTTTTTT. Its protein product is CATRAGRTATNEKLFF.

The chain has TRBV6-5 and TRBJ1-1; no firm D call. V lost 2 bases to trimming and J lost 7 bases, with 8 bases between them. Germline assignment: CDR1 MNHEY and CDR2 SVGAGI. This CDR3 has 12 amino acids. The CDR3 region is CASSYLDGEAFF. CDR3 in DNA: TGTGCCAGCAGTTACCTGGACGGTGAAGCTTTCTTT.

The chain uses TRBV9 and TRBJ1-2; D remains ambiguous. Germline CDR1 reads SGDLS; CDR2 reads YYNGEE. The CDR3 loop spans 12 amino acids. With 3 bases removed from V and 5 bases from J, the gap between germline ends came to 8 bases. CDR3 in amino acids: CASSGSIYGYTF. The CDR3 DNA reads as TGTGCCAGCAGCGGCTCGATTTATGGCTACACCTTC.

The chain has TRBV21-1 and TRBJ1-4; the D call TRBD1 from the table was never checked on the DNA. TRBV21-1 represents a pseudogene. The CDR3 runs to 14 residues. CDR3 bases: TGTGCCAGCAGGCCGGGACACCAGAATGAAAAACTGTTTTTT. This translates into CASRPGHQNEKLFF.

V is TRBV7-2 and J is TRBJ1-1; a weak D match, TRBD1 (5 bases). Trimming removed 0 bases at V and 11 bases at J, with 16 bases between. The CDR3 runs 14 residues. The germline V gene encodes CDR1 SGHTA and CDR2 FQGNSA. The chain's CDR3 is CASSLAKTAQRAFF. As DNA, the CDR3 is TGTGCCAGCAGCTTAGCGAAGACAGCTCAAAGGGCTTTCTTT.

The V call is TRBV6-5, the J call TRBJ2-5; no clear D. The germline V and J ends were trimmed by 8 bases and 1 base, with 11 bases remaining between them. Germline values: CDR1 MNHEY, CDR2 SVGAGI. The CDR3 runs 13 residues. CDR3 region: CASASVSQETQYF. The DNA of the CDR3 is TGTGCCAGCGCGTCGGTGAGCCAAGAGACCCAGTACTTC.

A few counts support this clonotype. V is TRBV20-1 and J is TRBJ2-1, with 8 bases that match TRBD2. Per germline, CDR1 DFQATT and CDR2 SNEGSKA (reference sequence). This CDR3 contains 15 residues. V gave up 2 bases and J gave up 7 bases; unmatched junction bases: 10. The CDR3 loop reads CSARSRTGGPNEQFF. As DNA, the CDR3 is TGCAGTGCTAGATCACGGACGGGGGGGCCAAATGAGCAGTTCTTC.

This clonotype was seen only a few times. V gene TRBV20-1 combines with J gene TRBJ2-5; D unclear. The CDR3 covers 12 residues. The V end lost 6 bases, the J end lost 3 bases, and 11 bases lay between the germline ends. Germline loops: CDR1 DFQATT, CDR2 SNEGSKA (reference sequence). The CDR3 DNA sequence: TGCAGTGCCCCGATGTACGAAGAGACCCAGTACTTC. This codes for CSAPMYEETQYF.

This clonotype has at least ten counts. The chain employs TRBV6-2 or TRBV6-3 and TRBJ2-7; 10 nucleotides align to TRBD2. Germline CDR1 and CDR2: MNHEY and SVGEGT. The CDR3 length is 15 residues. V dropped 6 bases and J dropped 0; count of bases not matched to a gene: 5. The CDR3 nucleotides are TGTGCCAGCAGCACCACTAGCGGGAACTCCTACGAGCAGTACTTC. Translated, it gives CASSTTSGNSYEQYF.

The genes are TRBV10-3 and TRBJ2-7; D uncertain. V shed 2 bases and J shed 6 bases, with 8 bases lying between them. CDR3 size: 12 residues. CDR1 ENHRY and CDR2 SYGVKD come from the germline V gene. The CDR3 loop reads CAISEIGSEQYF. CDR3 coding DNA: TGTGCCATCAGTGAGATAGGAAGCGAGCAGTACTTC.

On this clonotype: At one end the junction does not follow the germline gene, possibly because of a read error. This chain joins TRBV4-1 and TRBJ2-5, with 8 nucleotides matching TRBD2. TRBJ2-7 explains the end of the DNA better; the J call may be wrong. From germline, CDR1 is MGHRA and CDR2 YSYEKL. This CDR3 has 17 residues. CDR3 DNA sequence: TGCGCCGGCAGCCCGGATGGGGCGGGAGGACCGGCGGACGAGCAGTACTTC. This gives the protein CAGSPDGAGGPADEQYF.

This clonotype appeared a few times. The chain links TRBV2 to TRBJ1-3; D ambiguous. CDR1 and CDR2 (germline): SNHLY, FYNNEI. Trimming cost V 6 bases and J 11 bases, with 11 bases left between them. This CDR3 spans 11 amino acids. The CDR3 DNA reads TGTGCCAGCAGCGATCGATCCCCCATATATTTT. As protein: CASSDRSPIYF. Together with reference TRBV2 and TRBJ1-3, the CDR3 gives the full variable domain: EPEVTQTPSHQVTQMGQEVILRCVPISNHLYFYWYRQILGQKVEFLVSFYNNEISEKSEIFDDQFSVERPDGSNFTLKIRSTKLEDSAMYFCASSDRSPIYFGEGSWLTVV.

In this sample, this clonotype turned up many times. The V and J genes are TRBV29-1 and TRBJ2-1; 9 positions agree with TRBD2. The J segment lost 0 bases and the V segment lost 8 bases, leaving 14 bases of the junction unmatched. The germline CDR1 and CDR2 sequences are SQVTM and ANQGSEA. This CDR3 has 17 residues. As DNA, the CDR3 is TGCAGCACTAGCACGGGGACTAGCCTCCGCTCCTACAATGAGCAGTTCTTC. Residues: CSTSTGTSLRSYNEQFF.

The chain employs TRBV6-5 and TRBJ1-2, with 7 bases matching TRBD1. This CDR3 spans 12 amino acids. Trimming took 2 bases from V and 9 from J; bases not matched to a gene: 3. Germline CDR1 and CDR2: MNHEY and SVGAGI. CDR3 sequence: CASSYVGQSYTF. CDR3 DNA sequence: TGTGCCAGCAGTTACGTGGGACAGAGCTACACCTTC.

A few counts support this clonotype. The chain carries TRBV5-1 and TRBJ2-3; TRBD2 aligns across 14 bases. CDR1 SGHRS and CDR2 YFSETQ come from the germline V gene. The CDR3 has 18 amino acids. Trimming cost V 4 bases and J 0 bases; bases outside gene matches: 7. In DNA, the CDR3 is TGCGCCAGCAGCACCGGACTAGCGGGAGGATCTAGCACAGATACGCAGTATTTT. Translation gives CASSTGLAGGSSTDTQYF.

The J gene is TRBJ1-5, the V gene TRBV28; the D gene is possibly TRBD1 (5 bases). Germline CDR1 MDHEN, CDR2 SYDVKM. This CDR3 region has 18 residues. Trimming took 2 bases from V and 6 from J, leaving 23 bases between them. The CDR3 bases are TGTGCCAGCAGTTTAACTTTTTACCGGGACTCCGGTAGTCAGCCCCAGCATTTT. This gives the protein CASSLTFYRDSGSQPQHF.